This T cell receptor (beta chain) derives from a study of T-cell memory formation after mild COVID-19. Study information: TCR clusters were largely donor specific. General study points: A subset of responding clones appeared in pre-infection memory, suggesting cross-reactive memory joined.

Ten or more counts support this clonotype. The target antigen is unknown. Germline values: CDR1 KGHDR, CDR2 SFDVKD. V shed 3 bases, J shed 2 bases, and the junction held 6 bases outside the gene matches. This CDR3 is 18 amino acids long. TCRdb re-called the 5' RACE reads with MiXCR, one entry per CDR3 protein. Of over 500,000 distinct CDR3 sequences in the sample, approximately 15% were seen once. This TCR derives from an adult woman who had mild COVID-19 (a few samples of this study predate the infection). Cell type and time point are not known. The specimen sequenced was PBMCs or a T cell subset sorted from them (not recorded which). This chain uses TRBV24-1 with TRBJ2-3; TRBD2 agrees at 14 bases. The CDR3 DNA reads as TGTGCCACCAGTGATCCAGGACTAGCGGGAGGATCCACAGATACGCAGTATTTT. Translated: CATSDPGLAGGSTDTQYF.